The sequence of this T cell receptor (beta chain) was determined in a study of a mutant IDH1 vaccine in newly diagnosed glioma. Overall study: The initiation of vaccination occurred 4-6 weeks after radiotherapy alone, or with temozolomide cycles. Sex among treated patients split roughly 62% male, 37.5% female; mean age was approximately 41 years.

The germline V gene encodes CDR1 SGHDT and CDR2 YYEEEE. V was clipped by 4 bases and J by 4 bases, with 17 bases between them. The CDR3 contains 16 residues. About this clone: Its matching antigen is unknown.

Time point of the sample: week 35, safety follow-up. A single vaccine dose contained 300 ug of mutant IDH1 20-mer peptide, and topical imiquimod was used with it. In weeks 1, 3, 5, 7, 11, 15, 19 and 23, patients were immunized, eight times in all. TCRdb keeps only in-frame clones here, not all; method: immunoSEQ multiplex PCR. This table holds approximately 66,000 clones, about 85% found once. The TCR comes from a young man with glioma. The rearrangement links TRBV5-6 to TRBJ2-2; D not resolved. The input for sequencing was PBMCs, taken from a glioma patient whose treatment included an IDH1 peptide vaccine. CDR3 amino acids: CASSPWPESLTGELFF. CDR3 DNA: TGTGCCAGCAGCCCGTGGCCGGAGAGCCTCACCGGGGAGCTGTTTTTT.